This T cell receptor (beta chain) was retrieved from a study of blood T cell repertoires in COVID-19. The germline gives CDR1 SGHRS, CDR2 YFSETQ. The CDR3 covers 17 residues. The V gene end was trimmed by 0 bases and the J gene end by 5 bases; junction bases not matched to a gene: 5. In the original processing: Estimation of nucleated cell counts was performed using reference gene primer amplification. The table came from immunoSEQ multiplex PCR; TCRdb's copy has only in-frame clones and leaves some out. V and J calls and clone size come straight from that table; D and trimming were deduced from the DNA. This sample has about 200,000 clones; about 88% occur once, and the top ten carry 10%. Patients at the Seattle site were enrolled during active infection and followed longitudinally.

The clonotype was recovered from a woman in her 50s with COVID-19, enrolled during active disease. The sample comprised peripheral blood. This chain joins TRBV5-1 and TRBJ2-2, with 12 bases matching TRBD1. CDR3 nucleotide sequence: TGCGCCAGCAGCTTGGTGGGACAGGGGGCGAGTACCGGGGAGCTGTTTTTT. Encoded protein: CASSLVGQGASTGELFF.